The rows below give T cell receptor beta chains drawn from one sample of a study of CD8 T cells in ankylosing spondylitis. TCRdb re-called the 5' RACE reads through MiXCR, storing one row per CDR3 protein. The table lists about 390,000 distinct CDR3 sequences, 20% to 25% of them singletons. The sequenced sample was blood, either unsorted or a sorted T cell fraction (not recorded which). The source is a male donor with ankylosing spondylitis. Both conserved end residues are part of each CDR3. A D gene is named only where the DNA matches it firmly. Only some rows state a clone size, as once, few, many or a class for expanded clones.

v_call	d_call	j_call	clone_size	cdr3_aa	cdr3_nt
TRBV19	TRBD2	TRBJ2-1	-	CASSIDLGLGLAGGPPYNEQFF	TGTGCCAGTAGTATAGATCTCGGGTTGGGACTAGCGGGAGGGCCCCCCTACAATGAGCAGTTCTTC
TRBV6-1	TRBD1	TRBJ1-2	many	CASTWDRGGYTF	TGTGCCAGCACTTGGGACAGGGGCGGCTACACCTTC
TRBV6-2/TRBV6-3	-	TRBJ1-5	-	CASSPLTDASNQPQHF	TGTGCCAGCAGCCCCCTGACAGATGCCAGCAATCAGCCCCAGCATTTT
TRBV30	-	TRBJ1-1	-	CAWSVPGALVTEAFF	TGTGCCTGGAGTGTACCCGGGGCCCTGGTCACTGAAGCTTTCTTT
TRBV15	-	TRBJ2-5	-	CATSRGGRQETQYF	TGTGCCACCAGCAGAGGAGGGAGACAAGAGACCCAGTACTTC
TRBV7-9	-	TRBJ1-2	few	CASSLAGDTKYYGYTF	TGTGCCAGCAGCTTAGCCGGGGACACGAAGTACTATGGCTACACCTTC
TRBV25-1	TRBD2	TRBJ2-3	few	CASSEFAGGDLSTDTQYF	TGTGCCAGCAGTGAGTTTGCGGGAGGAGACCTAAGCACAGATACGCAGTATTTT
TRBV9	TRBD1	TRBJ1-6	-	CASSVAGTPGQINSPLHF	TGTGCCAGCAGCGTAGCTGGAACCCCGGGACAGATTAATTCACCCCTCCACTTT
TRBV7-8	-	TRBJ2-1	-	CASSPFRGVVYNEQFF	TGTGCCAGCAGCCCTTTTCGGGGAGTTGTCTACAATGAGCAGTTCTTC
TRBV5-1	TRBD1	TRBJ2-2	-	CASSRGQSTGELFF	TGCGCCAGCAGCAGGGGACAGTCTACCGGGGAGCTGTTTTTT
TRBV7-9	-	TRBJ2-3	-	CASSPPSDTQYF	TGTGCCAGCAGCCCACCGTCAGATACGCAGTATTTT
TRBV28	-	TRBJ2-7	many	CASSLYGLIPYEQYF	TGTGCCAGCAGTTTATACGGACTGATACCCTACGAGCAGTACTTC
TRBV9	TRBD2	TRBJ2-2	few	CASSTRLAGGPFGELFF	TGTGCCAGCAGCACCAGACTAGCGGGAGGGCCTTTCGGGGAGCTGTTTTTT
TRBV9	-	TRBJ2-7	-	CASSVRQGNGEQYF	TGTGCCAGCAGCGTAAGGCAGGGAAACGGCGAGCAGTACTTC
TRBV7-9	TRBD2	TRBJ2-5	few	CASSLRGSFPQETQYF	TGTGCCAGCAGCTTACGCGGGAGTTTCCCCCAAGAGACCCAGTACTTC
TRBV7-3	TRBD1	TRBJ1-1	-	CASSLTSTGAGTEAFF	TGTGCCAGCAGCTTAACGTCGACAGGGGCTGGAACTGAAGCTTTCTTT
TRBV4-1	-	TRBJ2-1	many	CASSQGIAYNEQFF	TGCGCCAGCAGCCAAGGGATCGCCTACAATGAGCAGTTCTTC
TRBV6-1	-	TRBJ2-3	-	CASRKLGPDTQYF	TGTGCCAGCAGGAAGCTGGGGCCAGATACGCAGTATTTT
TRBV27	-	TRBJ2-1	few	CASKRGGTYNEQFF	TGTGCCAGCAAGAGGGGCGGGACATACAATGAGCAGTTCTTC
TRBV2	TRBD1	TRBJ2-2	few	CASSLLQGPGELFF	TGTGCCAGCAGTTTGTTACAGGGGCCCGGGGAGCTGTTTTTT
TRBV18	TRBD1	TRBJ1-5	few	CASSRGQDHQPQHF	TGTGCCAGCTCACGGGGACAGGACCATCAGCCCCAGCATTTT
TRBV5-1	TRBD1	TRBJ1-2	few	CASSSTGGVNYGYTF	TGCGCCAGCAGTTCGACAGGGGGGGTTAACTATGGCTACACCTTC
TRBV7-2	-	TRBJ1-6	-	CASSSGGWFRQSPLHF	TGTGCCAGCAGCTCGGGGGGATGGTTCAGACAATCACCCCTCCACTTT
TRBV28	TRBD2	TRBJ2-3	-	CASSPGLAGRADTQYF	TGTGCCAGCAGTCCGGGACTAGCGGGACGGGCAGATACGCAGTATTTT